Described below is a single TCR beta chain sequence and its context. Its antigen is as yet unknown. This specimen belongs to a study of cytomegalovirus exposure and HLA in healthy donors. The study, taken as a whole, reports: Reported findings show TCR beta sequences accurately forecast HLA-A and HLA-B alleles in most subjects.

Amplification used 60 Vbeta primers and 13 Jbeta primers. Per the original data handling: Approximately 11 million of the 80 million or so unique TCR beta chains counted in a later analysis were shared. Clones were sequenced by immunoSEQ multiplex PCR, and TCRdb holds only the in-frame ones, with some missing. The V and J calls and the clone size are those of that table, but D and trimming were determined from the DNA. The sample contains 130,000 or so clones, roughly 74% of which appear only once. The receptor comes from a middle-aged man in good health and CMV-seropositive. Sample: PBMCs.

The CDR3 reads CAWWDRGRVEQYF. DNA of the CDR3: TGTGCCTGGTGGGACAGGGGAAGGGTCGAGCAGTACTTC. The chain couples TRBV30 to TRBJ2-7, with 10 bases that match TRBD1. The CDR3 is made up of 13 amino acids. The germline gives CDR1 GTSNPN, CDR2 SVGIG (reference sequence). Trimming at V came to 5 bases and at J to 6 bases, leaving 7 bases not matched to a gene.